This TCR beta chain was obtained from a study of neoadjuvant nivolumab and ipilimumab in lung cancer (dated by TCRdb to 2020 to 2021). As for the study more broadly: Nivolumab was administered intravenously at 3 mg/kg on days 1, 15 and 29, and in the combination arm ipilimumab 1 mg/kg was added on day 1 only. The primary endpoint of the trial was the rate of major pathologic response (MPR) in the intention-to-treat population of each study arm. The trial treated approximately 42 patients with operable NSCLC: about 23 were randomized to nivolumab monotherapy and some 20 to nivolumab plus ipilimumab. TCR repertoires were compared between pretherapy (baseline) peripheral blood and tumors resected at surgery after neoadjuvant immune checkpoint blockade. Matched pretherapy and resected tumor pairs were analyzed for seven patients, of whom four received nivolumab and three received nivolumab plus ipilimumab. The investigation overall reported the following: A small number of samples was subjected to TCR sequencing. Pretherapy blood TCR richness correlated positively with richness in tumors resected after neoadjuvant therapy (Spearman R of about 0.82). No significant correlation was found between TCR clonality and pathologic tumor regression, and only one major-pathologic-response sample was available for the clonality analysis. From pretherapy to surgery, increases in tumor T-cell richness and clonality were observed in three of three dual-therapy tumors but in only two of four nivolumab-treated tumors. Compared with tumor-adjacent uninvolved lung, resected tumors had greater TCR richness and clonality, and increases showed up in more of the dual-therapy-treated tumors.

Library generation was performed with the immunoSEQ multiplex PCR assay. For the original study's pipeline: Repertoires were summarized by richness and clonality, and significantly expanded and contracted clones were identified between pre- and post-therapy samples. TCRdb limited this immuneACCESS table to in-frame rearrangements with V and J called. A share of clones is missing; checked studies link under half to unresolved V genes, and the rest is unexplained. V and J calls and clone size are given by that table; D and trimming were obtained from the DNA. Present in this sample are over 25,000 clones, 92% of which were seen just once. The ten largest clones add up to approximately 2.2% of the sample. Sample time point, as interpreted from the label and publication: at surgical resection after neoadjuvant nivolumab +/- ipilimumab. Samples were obtained from the phase 2 randomized NEOSTAR trial, in which neoadjuvant nivolumab or nivolumab plus ipilimumab followed by surgery was tested in operable NSCLC.

At the junction V is shortened by 2 bases and J by 0 bases, with 28 bases in between. CDR3 length: 22 amino acids, cysteine to phenylalanine. Just CDR3 DNA is preserved here, 66 bases in frame from base 1. In the germline V gene (reference sequence), CDR1 corresponds to MNHEY and CDR2 to SMNVEV. Notes on this clone: The target of this receptor is not known. There are no base qualities to consult, and no much larger clone falls within one base.

The specimen was peripheral blood, collected after neoadjuvant nivolumab, alone or with ipilimumab, at or shortly before surgery. The source is an adult with non-small cell lung cancer. The chain joins TRBV27 to TRBJ2-2; the D gene assignment is ambiguous. The CDR3 here reads CASSLQSMSSRKANPNTGELFF. The DNA sequence is as follows: TGTGCCAGCAGTTTACAAAGTATGTCTTCCAGGAAGGCCAACCCGAACACCGGGGAGCTGTTTTTT.